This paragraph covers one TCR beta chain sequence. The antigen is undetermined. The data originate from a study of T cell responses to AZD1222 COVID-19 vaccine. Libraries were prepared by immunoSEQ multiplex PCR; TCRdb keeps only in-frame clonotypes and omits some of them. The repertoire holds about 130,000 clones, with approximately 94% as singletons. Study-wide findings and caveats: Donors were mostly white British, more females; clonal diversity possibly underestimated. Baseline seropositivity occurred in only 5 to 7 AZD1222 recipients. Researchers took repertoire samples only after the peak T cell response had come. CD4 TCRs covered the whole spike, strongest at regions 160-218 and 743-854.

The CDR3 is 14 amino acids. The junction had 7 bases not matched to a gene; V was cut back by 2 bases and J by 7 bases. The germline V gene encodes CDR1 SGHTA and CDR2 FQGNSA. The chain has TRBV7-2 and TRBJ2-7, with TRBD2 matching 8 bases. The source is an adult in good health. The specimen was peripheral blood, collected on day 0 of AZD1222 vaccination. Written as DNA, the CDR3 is TGTGCCAGCAGCTTAAAAGCGGGAGTGGTTGAGCAGTACTTC. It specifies CASSLKAGVVEQYF.